This T cell receptor beta chain was profiled in a study of cytomegalovirus exposure and HLA in healthy donors. Study-level results: What was likely a sequencing artifact was a cluster of highly shared sequence variants.

The PCR ran on 60 Vbeta and 13 Jbeta primers. Clones were sequenced by immunoSEQ multiplex PCR, and TCRdb holds only the in-frame ones, with some missing. The sample yields some 92,000 clones, 70% to 85% seen once. A note on this clone: Its antigen remains unknown.

The sequenced material came from PBMCs. The sequence derives from a man aged 25-45 years in good health and CMV-seronegative.

The CDR3 sequence is CASSGQVGTNEKLFF. CDR3 in DNA: TGTGCCAGCAGTGGACAGGTCGGGACTAATGAAAAACTGTTTTTT. The chain couples TRBV2 to TRBJ1-4, with a possible D match to TRBD1 (6 bases). Between the trimmed V and J ends, which lost 4 bases and 2 bases, there was a span of 11 bases. The length of the CDR3 is 15 residues. Germline CDR1 reads SNHLY; CDR2 reads FYNNEI.